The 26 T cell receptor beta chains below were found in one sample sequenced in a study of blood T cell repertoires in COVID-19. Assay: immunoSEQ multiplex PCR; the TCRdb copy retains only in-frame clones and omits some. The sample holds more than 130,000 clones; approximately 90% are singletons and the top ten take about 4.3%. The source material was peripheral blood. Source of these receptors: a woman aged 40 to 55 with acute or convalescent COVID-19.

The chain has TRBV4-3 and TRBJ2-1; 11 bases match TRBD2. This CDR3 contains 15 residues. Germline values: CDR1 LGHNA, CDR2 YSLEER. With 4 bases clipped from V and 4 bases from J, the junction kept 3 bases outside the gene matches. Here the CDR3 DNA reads TGCGCCAGCAGCCTGACTAGCGGGGTTTACAATGAGCAGTTCTTC. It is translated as CASSLTSGVYNEQFF.

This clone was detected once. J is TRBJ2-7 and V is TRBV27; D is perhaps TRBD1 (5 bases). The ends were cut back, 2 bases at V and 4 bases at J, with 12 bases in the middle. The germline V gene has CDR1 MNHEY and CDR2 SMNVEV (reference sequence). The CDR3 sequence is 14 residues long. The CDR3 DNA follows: TGTGCCAGCAGTTTACAGGGATTAGGATACGAGCAGTACTTC. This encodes CASSLQGLGYEQYF.

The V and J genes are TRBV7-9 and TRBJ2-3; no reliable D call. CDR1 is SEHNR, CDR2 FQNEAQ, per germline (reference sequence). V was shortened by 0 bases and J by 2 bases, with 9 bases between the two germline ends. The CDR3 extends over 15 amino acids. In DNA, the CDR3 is TGTGCCAGCAGCTTAGCGGGTCGGGTCACAGATACGCAGTATTTT. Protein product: CASSLAGRVTDTQYF.

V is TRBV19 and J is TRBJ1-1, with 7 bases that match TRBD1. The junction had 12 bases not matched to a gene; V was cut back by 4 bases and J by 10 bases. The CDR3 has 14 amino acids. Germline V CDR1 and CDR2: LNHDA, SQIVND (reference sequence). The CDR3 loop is CASSTDSRGRRAFF. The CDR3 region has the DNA TGTGCCAGTAGTACGGACAGTAGGGGGCGTCGAGCTTTCTTT.

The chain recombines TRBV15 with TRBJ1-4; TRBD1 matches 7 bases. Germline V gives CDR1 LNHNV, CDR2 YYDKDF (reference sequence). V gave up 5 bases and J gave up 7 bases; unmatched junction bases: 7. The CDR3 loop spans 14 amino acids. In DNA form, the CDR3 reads TGTGCCACCAGCGTCCACGGGACAGCTGAAAAACTGTTTTTT. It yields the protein CATSVHGTAEKLFF.

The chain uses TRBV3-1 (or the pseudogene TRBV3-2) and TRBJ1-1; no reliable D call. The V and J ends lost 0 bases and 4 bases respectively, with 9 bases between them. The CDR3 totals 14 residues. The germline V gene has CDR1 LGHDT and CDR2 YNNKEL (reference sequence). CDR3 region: CASSQDQVGTEAFF. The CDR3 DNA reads TGTGCCAGCAGCCAAGATCAGGTTGGCACTGAAGCTTTCTTT.

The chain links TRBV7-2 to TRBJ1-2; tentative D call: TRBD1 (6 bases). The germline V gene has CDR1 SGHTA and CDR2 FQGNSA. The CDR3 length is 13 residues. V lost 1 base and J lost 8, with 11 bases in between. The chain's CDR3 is CASSLEGDSGYTF. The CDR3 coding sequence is TGTGCCAGCAGCTTAGAGGGGGATTCGGGCTACACCTTC.

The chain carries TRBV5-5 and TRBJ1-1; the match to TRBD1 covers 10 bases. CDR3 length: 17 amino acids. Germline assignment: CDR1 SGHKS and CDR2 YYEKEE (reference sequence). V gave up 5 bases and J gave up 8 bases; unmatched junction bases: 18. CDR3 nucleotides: TGTGCCAGCAGTTTCCGAAGCGGAGACAGGGGGCGGCTAGAAGCTTTCTTT. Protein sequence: CASSFRSGDRGRLEAFF. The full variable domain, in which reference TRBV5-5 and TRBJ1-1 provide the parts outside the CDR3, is DAGVTQSPTHLIKTRGQQVTLRCSPISGHKSVSWYQQVLGQGPQFIFQYYEKEERGRGNFPDRFSARQFPNYSSELNVNALLLGDSALYLCASSFRSGDRGRLEAFFGQGTRLTVV.

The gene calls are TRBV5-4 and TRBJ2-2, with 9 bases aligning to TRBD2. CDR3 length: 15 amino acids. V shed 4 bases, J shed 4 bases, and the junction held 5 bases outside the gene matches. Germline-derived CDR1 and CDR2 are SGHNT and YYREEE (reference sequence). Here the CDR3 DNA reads TGTGCCAGCAGCCAGGGCGGGGGGGGCACCGGGGAGCTGTTTTTT. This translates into CASSQGGGGTGELFF.

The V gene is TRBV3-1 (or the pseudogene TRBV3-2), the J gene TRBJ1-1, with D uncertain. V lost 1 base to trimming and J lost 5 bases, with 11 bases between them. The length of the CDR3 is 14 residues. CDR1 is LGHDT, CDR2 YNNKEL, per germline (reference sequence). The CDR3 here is CASSQGAGYTEAFF. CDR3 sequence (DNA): TGTGCCAGCAGCCAAGGTGCAGGCTATACTGAAGCTTTCTTT.

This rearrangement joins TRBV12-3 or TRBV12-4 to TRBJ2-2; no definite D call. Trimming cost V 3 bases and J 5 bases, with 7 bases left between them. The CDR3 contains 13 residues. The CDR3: CASSFLGTGELFF. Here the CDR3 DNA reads TGTGCCAGCAGTTTTCTAGGAACCGGGGAGCTGTTTTTT.

The DNA of the CDR3 is TGTGCCAGCAGCTTGAGAAGCGGGAGCTCGGATGAGCAGTTCTTC. It specifies CASSLRSGSSDEQFF. The chain couples TRBV5-4 to TRBJ2-1, with 8 bases aligning to TRBD2. CDR3 size: 15 residues. Germline CDR1 and CDR2: SGHNT and YYREEE (reference sequence). Trimming removed 1 base from V and 8 bases from J; junction bases left unmatched: 8.

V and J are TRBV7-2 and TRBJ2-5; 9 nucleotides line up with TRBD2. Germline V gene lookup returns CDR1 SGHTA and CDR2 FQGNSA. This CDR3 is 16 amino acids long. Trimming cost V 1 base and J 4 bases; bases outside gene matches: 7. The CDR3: CASSLGAGGQRETQYF. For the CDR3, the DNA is TGTGCCAGCAGCTTAGGTGCGGGGGGGCAACGAGAGACCCAGTACTTC.

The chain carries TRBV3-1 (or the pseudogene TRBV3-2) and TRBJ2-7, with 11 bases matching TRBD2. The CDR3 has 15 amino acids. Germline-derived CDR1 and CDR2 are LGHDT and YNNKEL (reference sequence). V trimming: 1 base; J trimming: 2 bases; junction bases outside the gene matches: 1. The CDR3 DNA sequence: TGTGCCAGCAGCCAAGTAGCGGGAGGGCCCTACGAGCAGTACTTC. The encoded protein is CASSQVAGGPYEQYF.

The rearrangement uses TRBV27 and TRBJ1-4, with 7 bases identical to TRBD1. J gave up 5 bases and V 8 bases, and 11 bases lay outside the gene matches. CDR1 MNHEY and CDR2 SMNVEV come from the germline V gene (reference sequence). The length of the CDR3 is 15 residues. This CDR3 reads CASGTLDRSNEKLFF. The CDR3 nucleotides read TGTGCCAGCGGTACCTTGGACAGGTCGAATGAAAAACTGTTTTTT.

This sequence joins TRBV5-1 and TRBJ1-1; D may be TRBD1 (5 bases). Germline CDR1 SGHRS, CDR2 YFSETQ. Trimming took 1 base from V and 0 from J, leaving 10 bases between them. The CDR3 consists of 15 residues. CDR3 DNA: TGCGCCAGCAGCTTGACAGGCGGTATGAACACTGAAGCTTTCTTT. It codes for CASSLTGGMNTEAFF.

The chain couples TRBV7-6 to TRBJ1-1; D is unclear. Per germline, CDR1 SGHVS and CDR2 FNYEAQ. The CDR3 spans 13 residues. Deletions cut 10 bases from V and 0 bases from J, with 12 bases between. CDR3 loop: CATRPNMNTEAFF. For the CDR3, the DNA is TGTGCCACCCGCCCCAACATGAACACTGAAGCTTTCTTT.

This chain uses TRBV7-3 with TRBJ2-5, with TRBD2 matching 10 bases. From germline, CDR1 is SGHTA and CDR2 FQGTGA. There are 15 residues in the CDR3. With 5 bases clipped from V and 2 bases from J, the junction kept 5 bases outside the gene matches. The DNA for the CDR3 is TGTGCCAGCAGCCGAGGACTAGCGGCTCAAGAGACCCAGTACTTC. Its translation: CASSRGLAAQETQYF. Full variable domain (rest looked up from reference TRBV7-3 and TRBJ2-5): GAGVSQTPSNKVTEKGKYVELRCDPISGHTALYWYRQSLGQGPEFLIYFQGTGAADDSGLPNDRFFAVRPEGSVSTLKIQRTERGDSAVYLCASSRGLAAQETQYFGPGTRLLVL.

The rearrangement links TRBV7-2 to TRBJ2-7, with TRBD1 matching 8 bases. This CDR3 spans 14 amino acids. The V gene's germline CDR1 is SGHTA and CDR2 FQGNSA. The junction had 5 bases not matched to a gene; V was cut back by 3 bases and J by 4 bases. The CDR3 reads CASSFGTGPYEQYF. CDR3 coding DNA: TGTGCCAGCAGCTTTGGGACAGGACCTTACGAGCAGTACTTC.

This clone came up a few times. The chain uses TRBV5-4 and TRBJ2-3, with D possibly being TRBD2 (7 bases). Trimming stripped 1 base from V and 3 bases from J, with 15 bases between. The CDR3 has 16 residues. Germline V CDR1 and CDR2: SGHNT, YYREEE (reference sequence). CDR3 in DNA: TGTGCCAGCAGCTTGTCGCGGGGGCCGACGACAGATACGCAGTATTTT. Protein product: CASSLSRGPTTDTQYF.

In DNA, the CDR3 is TGTGCCAGCAGCCCCCCCCGGACTAGCGGGAGGTCCGGGGAGCTGTTTTTT. The encoded protein is CASSPPRTSGRSGELFF. The chain links TRBV3-1 (or the pseudogene TRBV3-2) to TRBJ2-2, with TRBD2 identical over 14 bases. CDR3 length: 17 residues. Per germline, CDR1 LGHDT and CDR2 YNNKEL (reference sequence). With V trimmed by 4 bases and J by 6 bases, 7 bases remained unmatched.

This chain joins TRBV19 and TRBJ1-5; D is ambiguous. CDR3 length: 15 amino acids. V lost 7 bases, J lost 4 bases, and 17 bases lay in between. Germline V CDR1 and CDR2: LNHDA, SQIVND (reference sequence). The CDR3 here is CASTMGRLGNQPQHF. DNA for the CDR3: TGTGCCAGTACCATGGGGAGGCTGGGGAATCAGCCCCAGCATTTT.

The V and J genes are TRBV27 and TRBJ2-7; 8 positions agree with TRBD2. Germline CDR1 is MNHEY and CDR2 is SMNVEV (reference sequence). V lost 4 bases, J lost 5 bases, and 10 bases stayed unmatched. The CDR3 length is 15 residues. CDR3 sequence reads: CASSSGGYGFNEQYF. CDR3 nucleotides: TGTGCCAGCAGTTCGGGGGGGTATGGGTTCAACGAGCAGTACTTC.

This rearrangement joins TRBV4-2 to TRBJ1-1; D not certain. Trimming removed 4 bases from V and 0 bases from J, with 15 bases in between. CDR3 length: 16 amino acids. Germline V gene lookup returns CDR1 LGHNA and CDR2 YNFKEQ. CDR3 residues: CASSPNRAKMNTEAFF. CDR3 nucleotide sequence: TGTGCCAGCAGCCCAAACAGAGCCAAAATGAACACTGAAGCTTTCTTT.

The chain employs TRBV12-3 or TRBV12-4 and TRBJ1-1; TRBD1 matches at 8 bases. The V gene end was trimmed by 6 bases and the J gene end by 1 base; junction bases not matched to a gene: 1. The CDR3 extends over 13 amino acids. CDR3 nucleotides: TGTGCCAGCAGACAGGGGGAGAACACTGAAGCTTTCTTT. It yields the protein CASRQGENTEAFF.

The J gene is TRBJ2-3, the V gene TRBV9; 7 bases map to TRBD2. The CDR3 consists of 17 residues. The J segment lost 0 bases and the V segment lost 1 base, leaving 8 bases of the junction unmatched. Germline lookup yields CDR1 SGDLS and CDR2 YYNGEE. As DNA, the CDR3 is TGTGCCAGCAGCGTATTCTCTAGCGGACCTAGCACAGATACGCAGTATTTT. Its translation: CASSVFSSGPSTDTQYF.